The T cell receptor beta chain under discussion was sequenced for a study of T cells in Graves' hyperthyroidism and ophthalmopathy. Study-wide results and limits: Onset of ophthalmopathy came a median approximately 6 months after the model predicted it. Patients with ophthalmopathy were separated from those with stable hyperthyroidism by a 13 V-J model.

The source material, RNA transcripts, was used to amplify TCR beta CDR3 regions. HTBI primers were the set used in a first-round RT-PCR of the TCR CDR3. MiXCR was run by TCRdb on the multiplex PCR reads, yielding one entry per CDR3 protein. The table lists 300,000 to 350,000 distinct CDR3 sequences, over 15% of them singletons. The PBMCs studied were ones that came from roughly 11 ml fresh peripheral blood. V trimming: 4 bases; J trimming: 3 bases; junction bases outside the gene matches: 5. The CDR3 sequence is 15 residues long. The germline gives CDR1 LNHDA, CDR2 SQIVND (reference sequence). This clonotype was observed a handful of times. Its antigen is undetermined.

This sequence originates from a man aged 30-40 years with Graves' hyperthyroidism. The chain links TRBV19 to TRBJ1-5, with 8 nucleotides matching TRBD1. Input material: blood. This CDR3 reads CASSTLDRANQPQHF. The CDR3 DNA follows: TGTGCCAGTAGTACGTTGGACAGGGCCAATCAGCCCCAGCATTTT.